A selection of T cell receptor beta chains follows, all from one sample in a study of T cell repertoires in cytomegalovirus infection. Antigen specificity for these receptors is unknown. Using its own MiXCR run on the reads, TCRdb lists one record per CDR3 protein. The sample contains some 920,000 distinct CDR3 sequences, roughly a third of which appear only once. Sequencing used cultured CD8+ T cells from PBMCs, obtained from culture after CMV antigen stimulation. These receptor sequences come from a human donor in good health (CMV status not recorded). Some clones in this sample may be carry-over from other donors' samples. Each CDR3 is given with its conserved first and last residue. Each record gives: D gene, clone size, V gene, J gene, CDR3 DNA, CDR3 protein. D genes are given only for firm matches. Size values are once, few and many counts, or a class for expanded clones, and some rows have none.

d_gene: TRBD1; abundance: .; v_gene: TRBV6-5; j_gene: TRBJ1-1; CDR3nt: TGTGCCAGCAGTCCACAGACAGGGGTGAACACTGAAGCTTTCTTT; CDR3aa: CASSPQTGVNTEAFF
d_gene: TRBD1; abundance: few; v_gene: TRBV7-9; j_gene: TRBJ2-7; CDR3nt: TGTGCCAGCAGCTTACTCACAGGGGCTACCTCCTACGAGCAGTACTTC; CDR3aa: CASSLLTGATSYEQYF
d_gene: .; abundance: many; v_gene: TRBV6-2/TRBV6-3; j_gene: TRBJ2-1; CDR3nt: TGTGCCAGCACCATATTTGGGGCGACGAGCTCCTACAATGAGCAGTTCTTC; CDR3aa: CASTIFGATSSYNEQFF
d_gene: .; abundance: .; v_gene: TRBV24-1; j_gene: TRBJ1-2; CDR3nt: TGTACCACCACCGACGGACGGCTCGGCTACACCTTC; CDR3aa: CTTTDGRLGYTF
d_gene: .; abundance: once; v_gene: TRBV7-9; j_gene: TRBJ2-7; CDR3nt: TGTGCCAGCAGCTTAACGGGACAAATAACCTACGAGCAGTACTTC; CDR3aa: CASSLTGQITYEQYF
d_gene: .; abundance: .; v_gene: TRBV6-5; j_gene: TRBJ2-3; CDR3nt: TGTGCCAGCAGAAACTCAAGGGGAGGCTACACAGATACGCAGTATTTT; CDR3aa: CASRNSRGGYTDTQYF
d_gene: TRBD1; abundance: .; v_gene: TRBV28; j_gene: TRBJ2-2; CDR3nt: TGTGCCAGCAGGCGGACAGGGGAAAAGGCCGGGGAGCTGTTTTTT; CDR3aa: CASRRTGEKAGELFF
d_gene: .; abundance: few; v_gene: TRBV2; j_gene: TRBJ1-1; CDR3nt: TGTGCCAGCAGTCCCCCTAACAGGGACACTGAAGCTTTCTTT; CDR3aa: CASSPPNRDTEAFF
d_gene: .; abundance: .; v_gene: TRBV6-1; j_gene: TRBJ2-2; CDR3nt: TGTGCCATCCCCGTGGCAGGGAAAAGAGGCGGGGAGCTGTTTTTT; CDR3aa: CAIPVAGKRGGELFF
d_gene: .; abundance: .; v_gene: TRBV9; j_gene: TRBJ2-3; CDR3nt: TGTGCCAGCAGCGTAGTGGAGGGGGGGGATACGCAGTATTTT; CDR3aa: CASSVVEGGDTQYF
d_gene: .; abundance: .; v_gene: TRBV6-5; j_gene: TRBJ2-1; CDR3nt: TGTGCCAGCAGTCACCCCCTCGGACAAGAGCAGTTCTTC; CDR3aa: CASSHPLGQEQFF
d_gene: TRBD1; abundance: once; v_gene: TRBV3-1; j_gene: TRBJ1-2; CDR3nt: TGTGCCAGCAGCCCGAAGGACAGGCGACAAAACTATGGCTACACCTTC; CDR3aa: CASSPKDRRQNYGYTF
d_gene: .; abundance: many; v_gene: TRBV7-8; j_gene: TRBJ2-1; CDR3nt: TGTGCCAGCAGCTTAGAGGGGCCTGTCGATGAGCAGTTCTTC; CDR3aa: CASSLEGPVDEQFF
d_gene: TRBD1; abundance: few; v_gene: TRBV19; j_gene: TRBJ1-2; CDR3nt: TGTGCCAGTAGTATCACCTCCAGGGGGCGCATAAATGGCTACACCTTC; CDR3aa: CASSITSRGRINGYTF
d_gene: TRBD1; abundance: .; v_gene: TRBV28; j_gene: TRBJ1-1; CDR3nt: TGTGCCAGCAGTTTCAGGGGGCGAATGAACACTGAAGCTTTCTTT; CDR3aa: CASSFRGRMNTEAFF
d_gene: TRBD1; abundance: .; v_gene: TRBV6-5; j_gene: TRBJ2-7; CDR3nt: TGTGCCAGCAGTTACCTTGGACAGGGCGACGAGCAGTACTTC; CDR3aa: CASSYLGQGDEQYF
d_gene: .; abundance: .; v_gene: TRBV27; j_gene: TRBJ1-5; CDR3nt: TGTGCCAGCAGTTCTGGGGGCCGGAGCAGCAATCAGCCCCAGCATTTT; CDR3aa: CASSSGGRSSNQPQHF
d_gene: .; abundance: .; v_gene: TRBV2; j_gene: TRBJ2-2; CDR3nt: TGTGCCAGCAGGGGGGCGGGGACGAACACCGGGGAGCTGTTTTTT; CDR3aa: CASRGAGTNTGELFF
d_gene: .; abundance: few; v_gene: TRBV12-3/TRBV12-4; j_gene: TRBJ1-2; CDR3nt: TGTGCCAGCAGTTTAAGCGGTTTGTGGGGCTATGGCTACACCTTC; CDR3aa: CASSLSGLWGYGYTF
d_gene: TRBD1; abundance: .; v_gene: TRBV19; j_gene: TRBJ2-7; CDR3nt: TGTGCCAGTAGCATCATGCCGGGACAGTCCTACGAGCAGTACTTC; CDR3aa: CASSIMPGQSYEQYF
d_gene: TRBD1; abundance: many; v_gene: TRBV7-6; j_gene: TRBJ2-3; CDR3nt: TGTGCCAGCAGCTATACAGGGGGGCACACAGATACGCAGTATTTT; CDR3aa: CASSYTGGHTDTQYF
d_gene: .; abundance: .; v_gene: TRBV27; j_gene: TRBJ2-7; CDR3nt: TGTGCCAGCAGTTTTTTAGACGAGCAGTACTTC; CDR3aa: CASSFLDEQYF
d_gene: .; abundance: .; v_gene: TRBV25-1; j_gene: TRBJ1-5; CDR3nt: TGTGCCAGCAGTGAGGGGGTCCGGCAGCCCCAGCATTTT; CDR3aa: CASSEGVRQPQHF
d_gene: TRBD1; abundance: many; v_gene: TRBV12-3/TRBV12-4; j_gene: TRBJ2-2; CDR3nt: TGTGCCAGCTCCACCTCACTTAGGGACAGGGGAGAAAGGACCGGGGAGCTGTTTTTT; CDR3aa: CASSTSLRDRGERTGELFF
d_gene: .; abundance: few; v_gene: TRBV6-2/TRBV6-3; j_gene: TRBJ2-1; CDR3nt: TGTGCCAGCAGTGTGGGGGGCCGCTATGAGCAGTTCTTC; CDR3aa: CASSVGGRYEQFF
d_gene: .; abundance: many; v_gene: TRBV7-2; j_gene: TRBJ1-2; CDR3nt: TGTGCCAGCAGCCACAGGCCGCGGACCTATGGCTACACCTTC; CDR3aa: CASSHRPRTYGYTF
d_gene: .; abundance: once; v_gene: TRBV14; j_gene: TRBJ1-1; CDR3nt: TGTGTCAGCAGCCAAGATGTAGGGGGGCCGGACACTGAAGCTTTCTTT; CDR3aa: CVSSQDVGGPDTEAFF
d_gene: .; abundance: .; v_gene: TRBV7-8; j_gene: TRBJ1-4; CDR3nt: TGTGCCAGCAGCTTAGTTAGGGTAGGGTCCCAGCTTGAAAAACTGTTTTTT; CDR3aa: CASSLVRVGSQLEKLFF
d_gene: TRBD2; abundance: .; v_gene: TRBV6-8; j_gene: TRBJ2-1; CDR3nt: TGTGCCAGCAGTTACTCGACTTTAGCGGGGAGCCCGTACAATGAGCAGTTCTTC; CDR3aa: CASSYSTLAGSPYNEQFF
d_gene: .; abundance: .; v_gene: TRBV10-1; j_gene: TRBJ2-3; CDR3nt: TGCGCCAGCAGTGAGGTCAGCCACACGACGACAGATACGCAGTATTTT; CDR3aa: CASSEVSHTTTDTQYF
d_gene: .; abundance: few; v_gene: TRBV12-5; j_gene: TRBJ1-1; CDR3nt: TGTGCTAGTGGTTTGACGGGACACAGAACGAACACTGAAGCTTTCTTT; CDR3aa: CASGLTGHRTNTEAFF
d_gene: TRBD1; abundance: few; v_gene: TRBV6-5; j_gene: TRBJ1-5; CDR3nt: TGTGCCAGCAGCCGCGGACAGGGGGCCCATCAGCCCCAGCATTTT; CDR3aa: CASSRGQGAHQPQHF
d_gene: .; abundance: few; v_gene: TRBV6-2/TRBV6-3; j_gene: TRBJ1-5; CDR3nt: TGTGCCAGCAGGTCTCGGGGGGCTGGCAATCAGCCCCAGCATTTT; CDR3aa: CASRSRGAGNQPQHF
d_gene: .; abundance: .; v_gene: TRBV7-8; j_gene: TRBJ2-7; CDR3nt: TGTGCCAGCAGCTTGAGGGCCGGGGCCCCCTACGAGCAGTACTTC; CDR3aa: CASSLRAGAPYEQYF
d_gene: .; abundance: .; v_gene: TRBV12-3/TRBV12-4; j_gene: TRBJ2-2; CDR3nt: TGTGCCAGCAGTTTATCCCAGGGAAACACCGGGGAGCTGTTTTTT; CDR3aa: CASSLSQGNTGELFF
d_gene: TRBD1; abundance: many; v_gene: TRBV6-1; j_gene: TRBJ1-5; CDR3nt: TGTGCCAGCAGTGAAATGACAGGGGAGGGACAGCCCCAGCATTTT; CDR3aa: CASSEMTGEGQPQHF
d_gene: .; abundance: .; v_gene: TRBV6-6; j_gene: TRBJ2-5; CDR3nt: TGTGCCAACTACTCAAGGACGAGGAAGACCCAGTACTTC; CDR3aa: CANYSRTRKTQYF
d_gene: .; abundance: .; v_gene: TRBV23-1; j_gene: TRBJ2-7; CDR3nt: TGCGCCAGCAGTCAATCGAACAGGGAAGGCTCCTACGAGCAGTACTTC; CDR3aa: CASSQSNREGSYEQYF
d_gene: .; abundance: once; v_gene: TRBV6-5; j_gene: TRBJ2-1; CDR3nt: TGTGCCAGCACCCCCGTTTTACGAACAGGGTCAGGTGTGCACAATGAGCAGTTCTTC; CDR3aa: CASTPVLRTGSGVHNEQFF
d_gene: TRBD1; abundance: .; v_gene: TRBV29-1; j_gene: TRBJ1-2; CDR3nt: TGCAGCGTGGGCGGGGGACAGGTTCCCTCAAACTATGGCTACACCTTC; CDR3aa: CSVGGGQVPSNYGYTF
d_gene: TRBD2; abundance: .; v_gene: TRBV6-6; j_gene: TRBJ2-2; CDR3nt: TGTGCCAGCAGTTACTCGGCTAGCGGGGTGGGGGAGCTGTTTTTT; CDR3aa: CASSYSASGVGELFF
d_gene: .; abundance: few; v_gene: TRBV12-3/TRBV12-4; j_gene: TRBJ1-6; CDR3nt: TGTGCCAGCAGTCCCAGGGTCTATAATTCACCCCTCCACTTT; CDR3aa: CASSPRVYNSPLHF